These 21 T cell receptor beta chains came from one sample sequenced in a study of OX40 agonist ivuxolimab in advanced cancers. Clones were read by immunoSEQ multiplex PCR, and TCRdb kept only the in-frame ones, dropping some. The repertoire holds about 35,000 clones, with over 75% as singletons. The source was CD4+ or CD8+ T cells sorted from blood, collected in a trial of the OX40 agonist ivuxolimab. These receptors all come from an adult with an advanced solid tumor such as melanoma, head and neck, liver or kidney cancer.

The chain links TRBV6-1 to TRBJ1-5, with 7 positions matching TRBD1. This CDR3 comprises 15 residues. In germline, CDR1 is MNHNS, CDR2 SASEGT. Trimming removed 6 bases from V and 5 bases from J; junction bases left unmatched: 10. This chain's CDR3 is CASRRQGEKYQPQHF. CDR3 in DNA: TGTGCCAGCAGAAGACAGGGTGAGAAGTATCAGCCCCAGCATTTT.

The chain carries TRBV7-8 and TRBJ1-5; D remains unclear. Trimming pared 1 base from V and 6 bases from J, leaving 7 bases between. CDR3 length: 13 residues. Per the germline V gene, CDR1 is SGHVS and CDR2 is FQNEAQ. CDR3 DNA: TGTGCCAGCAGCTTAGGTACGGCTCAGCCCCAGCATTTT. It is translated as CASSLGTAQPQHF.

This rearrangement joins TRBV10-2 to TRBJ2-3; D possibly corresponds to TRBD2 (7 bases). Looked up from germline, CDR1 is WSHSY and CDR2 is SAAADI. The V end was cut by 7 bases, the J end by 2 bases, with 19 bases between. This CDR3 is 16 amino acids long. CDR3 nucleotide sequence: TGCGCCAGCATCGACGGGGGGCGGGGGTTCACAGATACGCAGTATTTT. Translated, it gives CASIDGGRGFTDTQYF.

CDR3 DNA sequence: TGTGCCAGCGGGCAGGGCTATGGCTACACCTTC. Translating gives CASGQGYGYTF. The chain employs TRBV7-9 and TRBJ1-2; D may be TRBD1 (5 bases). The length of the CDR3 is 11 residues. Looked up from germline, CDR1 is SEHNR and CDR2 is FQNEAQ (reference sequence). The V and J ends lost 8 bases and 4 bases respectively, with 8 bases between them.

The V and J genes are TRBV30 and TRBJ1-2; 7 bases fit TRBD1. The J segment lost 4 bases and the V segment lost 1 base, leaving 3 bases of the junction unmatched. CDR1 and CDR2 from the germline V gene are GTSNPN and SVGIG (reference sequence). The CDR3 has 13 amino acids. Here the CDR3 DNA reads TGTGCCTGGAGTGGACAGGGAAGCTATGGCTACACCTTC. It translates to CAWSGQGSYGYTF.

The chain joins TRBV18 to TRBJ2-6; 7 nucleotides line up with TRBD1. Trimming at V came to 3 bases and at J to 0 bases, leaving 8 bases not matched to a gene. The CDR3 consists of 18 residues. CDR1 and CDR2 (germline): KGHSH, LQKENI. This CDR3 is CASSPMTGSSSGANVLTF. In nucleotides, the CDR3 is TGTGCCAGCTCACCTATGACAGGGTCGAGCTCTGGGGCCAACGTCCTGACTTTC.

The V call is TRBV25-1, the J call TRBJ1-1, with 8 positions matching TRBD1. The CDR3 is 15 residues long. The J segment lost 5 bases and the V segment lost 3 bases, leaving 8 bases of the junction unmatched. Germline V gene sequence: CDR1 MGHDK, CDR2 SYGVNS. The CDR3 bases are TGTGCCAGCAGTGACAGACGGACAGGGCGGACTGAAGCTTTCTTT. It specifies CASSDRRTGRTEAFF.

This clone was seen a handful of times. V usage is TRBV7-2 and J usage is TRBJ2-3; TRBD2 matches at 8 bases. The CDR3 runs to 15 residues. Losses at the gene ends were 2 bases for V and 4 bases for J; bases not matched to a gene: 5. Germline CDR1 SGHTA, CDR2 FQGNSA. Written as DNA, the CDR3 is TGTGCCAGCAGCTTACAGCGGGGGACCTCAGATACGCAGTATTTT. The encoded protein is CASSLQRGTSDTQYF.

The chain couples TRBV2 to TRBJ2-1; D is ambiguous. The CDR3 spans 13 residues. V lost 7 bases and J lost 2, with 9 bases in between. Germline lookup yields CDR1 SNHLY and CDR2 FYNNEI. CDR3 residues: CASNLGPYNEQFF. The CDR3 coding sequence is TGTGCCAGCAACCTGGGCCCCTACAATGAGCAGTTCTTC.

This clone was observed a handful of times. This sample includes further DNA sequences coding for the same CDR3. The CDR3 nucleotides read TGTGCCAGCAGTTACGGGCAGGTTAATTCACCCCTCCACTTT. Its protein is CASSYGQVNSPLHF. V and J are TRBV6-5 and TRBJ1-6; D is ambiguous. Germline CDR1 is MNHEY and CDR2 is SVGAGI. V was pared by 2 bases and J by 6 bases, with 8 bases between. CDR3 length: 14 amino acids.

This clone has only a few counts. The V and J genes are TRBV6-6 and TRBJ2-5, with 8 bases identical to TRBD2. There are 16 residues in the CDR3. Germline CDR1 MNHNY, CDR2 SVGAGI (reference sequence). J was trimmed by 5 bases and V by 6 bases; bases with no gene match: 14. CDR3: CASSQGAGAGVETQYF. CDR3 nucleotides: TGTGCCAGCAGCCAAGGAGCAGGAGCGGGGGTGGAGACCCAGTACTTC.

The chain combines TRBV28 with TRBJ1-1; D is possibly TRBD1 (5 bases). CDR1 MDHEN and CDR2 SYDVKM come from the germline V gene. The CDR3 runs 16 residues. Between the trimmed V and J ends, which lost 3 bases and 2 bases, there was a span of 16 bases. The CDR3 sequence is CASSFGGWESNTEAFF. The CDR3 DNA reads TGTGCCAGCAGTTTTGGGGGTTGGGAATCAAACACTGAAGCTTTCTTT.

The genes are TRBV25-1 and TRBJ1-1; D is ambiguous. V lost 8 bases to trimming and J lost 5 bases, with 9 bases between them. Germline V gives CDR1 MGHDK, CDR2 SYGVNS. The CDR3 is 11 residues long. The CDR3 sequence: CASRPETEAFF. In DNA, the CDR3 is TGTGCCAGCCGTCCAGAGACTGAAGCTTTCTTT.

V and J are TRBV10-3 and TRBJ1-6; D possibly corresponds to TRBD1 (5 bases). The V gene's germline CDR1 is ENHRY and CDR2 SYGVKD. Trimming stripped 6 bases from V and 9 bases from J, with 18 bases between. This CDR3 spans 15 amino acids. CDR3 residues: CAIRLQADNSSPLHF. The CDR3 region has the DNA TGTGCCATCAGATTACAGGCAGATAATAGTTCACCCCTCCACTTT.

This clone occurred a few times. J is TRBJ2-4 and V is TRBV5-6; 9 nucleotides agree with TRBD2. V lost 3 bases to trimming and J lost 4 bases; unmatched junction nucleotides: 2. The CDR3 is made up of 14 amino acids. Germline CDR1 and CDR2: SGHDT and YYEEEE. CDR3: CASSWTSVKNIQYF. The CDR3 DNA is TGTGCCAGCAGCTGGACTAGCGTTAAAAACATTCAGTACTTC.

This clone was detected only a few times. J is TRBJ2-3 and V is TRBV5-1; D may be TRBD1 (6 bases). Trimming shortened V by 0 bases and J by 5 bases, and 7 bases separated the two germline ends. The CDR3 is 13 residues long. Looked up from germline, CDR1 is SGHRS and CDR2 is YFSETQ. CDR3 in amino acids: CASSLDREDTQYF. In DNA, the CDR3 is TGCGCCAGCAGCTTGGACAGGGAAGATACGCAGTATTTT.

The chain uses TRBV11-1 and TRBJ2-2; D is unclear. V dropped 7 bases and J dropped 0 bases, with 9 bases sitting between them. Germline CDR1 and CDR2: SGHAT and FQDESV (reference sequence). This CDR3 has 14 amino acids. In nucleotides, the CDR3 is TGTGCCAGCATGCTTCTCCCGAACACCGGGGAGCTGTTTTTT. Protein: CASMLLPNTGELFF.

The chain uses TRBV6-8 and TRBJ1-1; no clear D. This CDR3 region has 11 residues. Germline CDR1 is MNHGY and CDR2 is SAAAGT. With 7 bases removed from V and 5 bases from J, the gap between germline ends came to 8 bases. The DNA for the CDR3 is TGTGCCAGCACCAGACTTACTGAAGCTTTCTTT. It translates to CASTRLTEAFF.

The chain recombines TRBV7-9 with TRBJ1-1; 7 nucleotides align to TRBD1. CDR3 length: 15 amino acids. Per germline, CDR1 SEHNR and CDR2 FQNEAQ (reference sequence). Trimming removed 5 bases from V and 0 bases from J; junction bases left unmatched: 6. CDR3: CASSPRTGVNTEAFF. DNA of the CDR3: TGTGCCAGCAGCCCCCGGACAGGAGTGAACACTGAAGCTTTCTTT.

V and J are TRBV30 and TRBJ1-1; tentatively, D is TRBD1 (5 bases). This CDR3 has 14 amino acids. The V gene lost 5 bases and the J gene lost 0 bases, with 13 bases spanning the gap. Germline CDR1 and CDR2: GTSNPN and SVGIG (reference sequence). Written as DNA, the CDR3 is TGTGCCTGGTCAGCTGGGGGGGTGAACACTGAAGCTTTCTTT. Encoded protein: CAWSAGGVNTEAFF. Looking up the rest from reference TRBV30 and TRBJ1-1 gives the full variable domain: SQTIHQWPATLVQPVGSPLSLECTVEGTSNPNLYWYRQAAGRGLQLLFYSVGIGQISSEVPQNLSASRPQDRQFILSSKKLLLSDSGFYLCAWSAGGVNTEAFFGQGTRLTVV.

The chain links TRBV19 to TRBJ1-1, with 7 bases that match TRBD1. With 10 bases clipped from V and 11 bases from J, the junction kept 10 bases outside the gene matches. The CDR3 has 11 amino acids. Germline V gene data show CDR1 as LNHDA and CDR2 as SQIVND (reference sequence). The CDR3 protein is CATTGDLRAFF. Here the CDR3 DNA reads TGTGCCACCACAGGGGATCTTCGGGCTTTCTTT.